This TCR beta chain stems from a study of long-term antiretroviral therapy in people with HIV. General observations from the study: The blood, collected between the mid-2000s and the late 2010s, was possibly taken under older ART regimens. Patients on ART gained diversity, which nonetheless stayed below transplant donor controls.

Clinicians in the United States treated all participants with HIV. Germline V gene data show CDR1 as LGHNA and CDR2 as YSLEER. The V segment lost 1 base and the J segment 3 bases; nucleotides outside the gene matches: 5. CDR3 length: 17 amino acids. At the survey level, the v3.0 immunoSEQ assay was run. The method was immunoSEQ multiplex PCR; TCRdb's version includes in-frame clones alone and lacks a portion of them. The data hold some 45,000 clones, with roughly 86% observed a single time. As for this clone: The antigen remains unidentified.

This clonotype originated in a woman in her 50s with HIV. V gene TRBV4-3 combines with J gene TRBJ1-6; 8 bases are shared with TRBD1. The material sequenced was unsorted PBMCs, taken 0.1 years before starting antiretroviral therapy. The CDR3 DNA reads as TGCGCCAGCAGCCAAGGGGACAGGACCAACTATAATTCACCCCTCCACTTT. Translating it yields CASSQGDRTNYNSPLHF.